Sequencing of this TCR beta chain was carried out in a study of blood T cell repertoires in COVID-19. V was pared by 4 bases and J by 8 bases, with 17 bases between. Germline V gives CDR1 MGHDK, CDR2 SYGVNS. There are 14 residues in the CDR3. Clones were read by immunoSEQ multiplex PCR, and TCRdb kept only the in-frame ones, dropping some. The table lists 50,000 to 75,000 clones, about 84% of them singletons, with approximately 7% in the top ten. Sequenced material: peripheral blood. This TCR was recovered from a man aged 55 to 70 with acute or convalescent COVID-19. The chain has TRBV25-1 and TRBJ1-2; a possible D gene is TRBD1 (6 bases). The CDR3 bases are TGTGCCAGCAGTGTAGCAGGGGATCTATACGGCTACACCTTC. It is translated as CASSVAGDLYGYTF.